Listed here are 18 T cell receptor beta chains from one sample, sequenced in a study of T cells in Graves' hyperthyroidism and ophthalmopathy. Researchers took RNA transcripts and amplified the TCR beta CDR3 regions from them. The HTBI primer set drove a first-round RT-PCR of the TCR CDR3. TCRdb independently ran MiXCR on the multiplex PCR reads; one entry per CDR3 protein. Among approximately 600,000 distinct CDR3 sequences, about 15% were seen once, and the ten largest hold almost 6%. The sequencing sample was made of blood. Receptors originate from a woman in her twenties or thirties with Graves' hyperthyroidism that later progressed to Graves' ophthalmopathy.

This clonotype showed up many times. The chain couples TRBV24-1 to TRBJ2-7; 13 bases fit TRBD2. CDR3 size: 16 residues. CDR1 and CDR2 (germline): KGHDR, SFDVKD. V lost 4 bases and J lost 2; bases outside the gene matches: 4. The CDR3: CATSEGLAGPTYEQYF. The CDR3 bases are TGTGCCACCAGTGAGGGACTAGCGGGGCCTACCTACGAGCAGTACTTC.

This clonotype was observed many times. This sequence joins TRBV13 and TRBJ1-4, with unresolved D. Germline CDR1 reads PRHDT; CDR2 reads FYEKMQ (reference sequence). The CDR3 totals 13 residues. V gave up 5 bases and J gave up 5 bases, with 9 bases separating them. The CDR3 nucleotides read TGTGCCAGCAGCCGCGACCTAAATGAAAAACTGTTTTTT. Its translation: CASSRDLNEKLFF.

This clonotype was observed at least ten times. This chain uses TRBV12-3 or TRBV12-4 with TRBJ1-3; TRBD1 matches at 9 bases. The CDR3 is 13 residues long. J was trimmed by 8 bases and V by 6 bases; bases with no gene match: 5. In DNA, the CDR3 is TGTGCCAGCAGGGACAGGGGTTGGGACACCATATATTTT. Its translation is CASRDRGWDTIYF.

There are many counts of this clonotype. This sequence joins TRBV2 and TRBJ2-5; 9 bases fit TRBD1. Germline V CDR1 and CDR2: SNHLY, FYNNEI. The CDR3 covers 14 residues. V gave up 5 bases and J gave up 5 bases; unmatched junction bases: 6. Here the CDR3 DNA reads TGTGCCAGCAGTACCGGGACAGGGTACGAGACCCAGTACTTC. The encoded protein is CASSTGTGYETQYF.

This clonotype was picked up many times. V and J are TRBV9 and TRBJ2-3; D is undetermined. The CDR3 has 15 residues. Germline V gives CDR1 SGDLS, CDR2 YYNGEE. V dropped 4 bases and J dropped 3 bases, with 15 bases sitting between them. The DNA of the CDR3 is TGTGCCAGCAGCCCCCCTTCCCCCCGGACAGATACGCAGTATTTT. It encodes CASSPPSPRTDTQYF.

This clonotype was seen at least ten times. This chain's CDR3 is CASSPGPAEAFF. In nucleotides, the CDR3 is TGTGCCAGCAGCCCCGGACCGGCTGAAGCTTTCTTT. V gene TRBV7-8 combines with J gene TRBJ1-1; D gene unclear. The V and J ends lost 5 bases and 6 bases respectively, with 10 bases between them. Germline V gene lookup returns CDR1 SGHVS and CDR2 FQNEAQ. CDR3 size: 12 residues.

This clonotype showed up just a few times. This could be a read error, since a much larger clone is one nucleotide away. The rearrangement joins TRBV30 to TRBJ2-5; D is unresolved. V was clipped by 5 bases and J by 5 bases, with 12 bases between them. The CDR3 consists of 12 residues. The germline V gene has CDR1 GTSNPN and CDR2 SVGIG (reference sequence). The CDR3 DNA follows: TGTGCCTGGTCCGCCCTAGGGGAGACCCAGTACTTC. It specifies CAWSALGETQYF.

This clonotype was recorded many times. V gene TRBV28 combines with J gene TRBJ2-7; D not resolved. Germline lookup yields CDR1 MDHEN and CDR2 SYDVKM. The V end was cut by 5 bases, the J end by 4 bases, with 15 bases between. This CDR3 has 14 amino acids. The CDR3 DNA sequence: TGTGCCAGCAGTAACGGGTTCTCCCAGTACGAGCAGTACTTC. This translates into CASSNGFSQYEQYF.

CDR3 in DNA: TGTGCCATCAGTGTGACAGGCGATTCTGGAAACACCATATATTTT. Translation: CAISVTGDSGNTIYF. The rearrangement joins TRBV10-3 to TRBJ1-3, with TRBD1 as a possible D gene (6 bases). Germline CDR1 and CDR2: ENHRY and SYGVKD. The germline V and J ends were trimmed by 4 bases and 1 base, with 11 bases remaining between them. The CDR3 runs to 15 residues.

This clonotype has a count of ten or more. The chain links TRBV11-1 to TRBJ2-3, with TRBD1 identical over 7 bases. Per germline, CDR1 SGHAT and CDR2 FQDESV (reference sequence). Trimming removed 5 bases from V and 1 base from J; junction bases left unmatched: 6. CDR3 length: 15 residues. The CDR3 here is CASSRQGVGTDTQYF. In DNA form, the CDR3 reads TGTGCCAGCAGCCGACAGGGAGTGGGCACAGATACGCAGTATTTT.

This clonotype was seen ten or more times. This chain links TRBV12-3 or TRBV12-4 with TRBJ1-4, with D possibly being TRBD1 (5 bases). There are 14 residues in the CDR3. V lost 7 bases and J 8 bases, leaving 17 bases between the germline ends. CDR3 amino acids: CASIQSGRGEKLFF. The DNA of the CDR3 is TGTGCCAGCATCCAGTCAGGACGGGGGGAAAAACTGTTTTTT.

Remarks on this clonotype: With a much larger clone just one base away, this may be a read error. The chain carries TRBV19 and TRBJ2-2; D might be TRBD2 (5 bases). The CDR3 spans 13 residues. Germline V lookup: CDR1 LNHDA, CDR2 SQIVND (reference sequence). The CDR3 DNA reads TGTGCCAGTAGTACTAGCAACAACGGGGAGCTGTTTTTT. As protein: CASSTSNNGELFF.

This clonotype appeared a few times. The gene calls are TRBV7-8 and TRBJ1-6; D call uncertain. Germline-derived CDR1 and CDR2 are SGHVS and FQNEAQ. There are 15 residues in the CDR3. V gave up 4 bases and J gave up 6 bases, with 13 bases separating them. The CDR3 region is CASSSSGGVNSPLHF. The CDR3 DNA reads TGTGCCAGCAGCTCCTCAGGTGGGGTTAATTCACCCCTCCACTTT.

This clonotype was seen at least ten times. This chain joins TRBV12-3 or TRBV12-4 and TRBJ2-7; 10 bases are shared with TRBD1. Trimming removed 6 bases from V and 5 bases from J; junction bases left unmatched: 10. The CDR3 sequence is 15 residues long. This CDR3 is CASSRTGQGFDEQYF. The CDR3, as DNA: TGTGCCAGCAGCCGAACGGGACAGGGGTTCGACGAGCAGTACTTC.

This clonotype was counted many times. The chain joins TRBV7-2 to TRBJ1-4; 7 bases map to TRBD1. Germline CDR1 SGHTA, CDR2 FQGNSA. Trimming took 7 bases from V and 8 from J; bases not matched to a gene: 13. This CDR3 is 15 amino acids long. CDR3 region: CASTRTGTEVEKLFF. CDR3 bases: TGTGCCAGCACCAGGACCGGGACAGAGGTCGAAAAACTGTTTTTT.

This clonotype was seen many times. V and J are TRBV20-1 and TRBJ2-7; unclear D gene. Per germline, CDR1 DFQATT and CDR2 SNEGSKA (reference sequence). The CDR3 is 13 amino acids. V shed 2 bases and J shed 0 bases, with 8 bases lying between them. CDR3 in DNA: TGCAGTGCTAGACTCGCGGTCTCCTACGAGCAGTACTTC. Translated: CSARLAVSYEQYF.

This clonotype was found many times. The chain has TRBV19 and TRBJ1-1; D ambiguous. The CDR3 contains 13 residues. Between the trimmed V and J ends, which lost 8 bases and 10 bases, there was a span of 20 bases. CDR1 is LNHDA and CDR2 is SQIVND in the germline V gene (reference sequence). CDR3 in amino acids: CASLPAAGLVAFF. Written as DNA, the CDR3 is TGTGCCAGTCTGCCTGCGGCGGGTCTAGTAGCTTTCTTT.

This clonotype was detected ten times or more. The chain combines TRBV27 with TRBJ1-2, with 8 bases matching TRBD1. Germline CDR1 MNHEY, CDR2 SMNVEV (reference sequence). The CDR3 loop spans 14 amino acids. Trimming cost V 6 bases and J 5 bases; bases outside gene matches: 8. CDR3 DNA: TGTGCCAGCAGATCGCAGGGGGCGACTTATGGCTACACCTTC. This translates into CASRSQGATYGYTF.